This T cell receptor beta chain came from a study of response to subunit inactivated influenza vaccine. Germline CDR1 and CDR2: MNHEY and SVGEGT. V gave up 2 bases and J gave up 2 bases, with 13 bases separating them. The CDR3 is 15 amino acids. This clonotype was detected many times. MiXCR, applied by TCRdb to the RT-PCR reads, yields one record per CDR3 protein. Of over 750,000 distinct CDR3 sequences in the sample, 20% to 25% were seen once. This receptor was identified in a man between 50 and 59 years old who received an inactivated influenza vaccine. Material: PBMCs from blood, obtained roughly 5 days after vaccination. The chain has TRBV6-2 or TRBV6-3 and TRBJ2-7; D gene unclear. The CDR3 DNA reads TGTGCCAGCAGTTACGGCACTTCGTCTACCTACGAGCAGTACTTC. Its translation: CASSYGTSSTYEQYF.